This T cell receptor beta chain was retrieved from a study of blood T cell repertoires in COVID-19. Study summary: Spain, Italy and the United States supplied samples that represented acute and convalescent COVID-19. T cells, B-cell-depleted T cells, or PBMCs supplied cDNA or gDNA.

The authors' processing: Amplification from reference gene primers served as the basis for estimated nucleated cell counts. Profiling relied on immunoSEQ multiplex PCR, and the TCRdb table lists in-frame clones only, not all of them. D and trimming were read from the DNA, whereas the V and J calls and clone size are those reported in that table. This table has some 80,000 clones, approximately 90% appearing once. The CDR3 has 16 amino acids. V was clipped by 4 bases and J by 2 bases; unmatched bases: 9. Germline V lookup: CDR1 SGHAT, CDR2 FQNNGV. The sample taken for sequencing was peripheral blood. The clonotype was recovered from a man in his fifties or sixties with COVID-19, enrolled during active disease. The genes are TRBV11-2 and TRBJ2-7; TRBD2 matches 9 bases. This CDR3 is CASSSEGAGGTYEQYV. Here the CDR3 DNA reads TGTGCCAGCAGCTCCGAAGGCGCGGGAGGGACCTACGAGCAGTACGTC.